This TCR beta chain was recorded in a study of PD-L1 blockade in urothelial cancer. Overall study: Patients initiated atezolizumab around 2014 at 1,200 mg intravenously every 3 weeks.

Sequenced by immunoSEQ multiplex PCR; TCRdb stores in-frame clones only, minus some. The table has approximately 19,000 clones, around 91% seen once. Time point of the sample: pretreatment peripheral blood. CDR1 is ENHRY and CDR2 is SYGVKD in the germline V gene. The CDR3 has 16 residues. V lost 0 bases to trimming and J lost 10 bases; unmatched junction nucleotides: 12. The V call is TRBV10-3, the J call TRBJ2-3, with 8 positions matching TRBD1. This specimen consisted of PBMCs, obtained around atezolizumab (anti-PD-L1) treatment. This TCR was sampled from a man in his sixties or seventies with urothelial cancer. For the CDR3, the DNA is TGTGCCATCAGTGAGTCGATAAAGGACAGGGTAAACGCGCAGTATTTT. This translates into CAISESIKDRVNAQYF.